Listed below are T cell receptor beta chains from one sample, sequenced in a study of response to subunit inactivated influenza vaccine. TCRdb re-analysed the RT-PCR reads in MiXCR, keeping a single row per CDR3 protein. The table includes under 750,000 distinct CDR3 sequences, 10% to 15% detected once. The specimen was PBMCs from blood, collected on the day of vaccination. The receptors come from a man aged 45-65 years who received an inactivated influenza vaccine. CDR3s leave out the opening cysteine and the closing phenylalanine or tryptophan.

j_call | v_call | cdr3_aa
TRBJ2-3 | TRBV11-2 | ASSGGTSLTDTQY
TRBJ2-7 | TRBV27 | ASSLYTGGYEQY
TRBJ2-7 | TRBV5-1 | ASSYGQYEQY
TRBJ2-4 | TRBV28 | ASRPTGGKNIQY
TRBJ2-1 | TRBV9 | ASSTRLAALGDEQF
TRBJ2-3 | TRBV9 | ASSVAPEGTDTQY
TRBJ2-5 | TRBV12-3/TRBV12-4 | ASSFPTSGGAGETQY
TRBJ1-2 | TRBV6-5 | ASSHTSGTELYGYT
TRBJ2-3 | TRBV20-1 | SVMTSGKSTDTQY
TRBJ2-7 | TRBV7-2 | ASSRGTISSYEQY
TRBJ2-3 | TRBV2 | ASSGGTASTDTQY
TRBJ2-7 | TRBV10-3 | ATAPDTYEQY
TRBJ2-5 | TRBV29-1 | SVGTGTQY